One and the same sample provided the 28 T cell receptor beta chains below, sequenced in a study of cytomegalovirus exposure and HLA in healthy donors. The PCR was carried out with 60 Vbeta primers and 13 Jbeta primers. Repertoires were generated with immunoSEQ multiplex PCR, while TCRdb's copy carries only in-frame clones and drops some. The sample comprises 100,000 to 150,000 clones, 80% of which are singletons, and 1% rests with the top ten. Sequenced material: PBMCs. These receptors were obtained from a man aged 40-49 years in good health and CMV-seronegative.

The chain links TRBV27 to TRBJ1-2; 7 bases map to TRBD1. The germline V gene encodes CDR1 MNHEY and CDR2 SMNVEV (reference sequence). The J segment lost 2 bases and the V segment lost 6 bases, leaving 12 bases of the junction unmatched. The CDR3 extends over 16 amino acids. The CDR3 sequence is CASSPKAGTENYGYTF. The CDR3 DNA sequence: TGTGCCAGCAGCCCTAAGGCCGGGACAGAGAACTATGGCTACACCTTC.

In DNA, the CDR3 is TGTGCCAGCAGCCCAAGAATGACAGGGACCCACGAGCAGTACTTC. Translating gives CASSPRMTGTHEQYF. The V and J genes are TRBV11-2 and TRBJ2-7; TRBD1 aligns across 7 bases. Germline V lookup: CDR1 SGHAT, CDR2 FQNNGV. The length of the CDR3 is 15 residues. V lost 5 bases, J lost 5 bases, and 12 bases stayed unmatched.

This chain uses TRBV4-1 with TRBJ2-7, with D possibly TRBD2 on 6 matching bases. The V gene lost 0 bases and the J gene lost 3 bases, with 9 bases spanning the gap. In germline, CDR1 is MGHRA, CDR2 YSYEKL. The CDR3 length is 14 residues. The CDR3 bases are TGCGCCAGCAGCCAAGATGGGGGGATCTACGAGCAGTACTTC. Encoded protein: CASSQDGGIYEQYF.

The CDR3, as DNA: TGTGCCAGCGTGCCCGTGGGGCTAGCGGGACTCAATGAGCAGTTCTTC. Amino acid sequence: CASVPVGLAGLNEQFF. The chain employs TRBV2 and TRBJ2-1, with TRBD2 matching 9 bases. CDR1 SNHLY and CDR2 FYNNEI come from the germline V gene. There are 16 residues in the CDR3. V lost 8 bases and J lost 6; bases outside the gene matches: 14.

The chain joins TRBV27 to TRBJ1-5, with 7 bases that match TRBD1. CDR1 and CDR2 from the germline V gene are MNHEY and SMNVEV (reference sequence). The CDR3 loop spans 14 amino acids. Germline trimming cut 4 bases from V and 7 bases from J; bases unmatched to any gene: 7. The DNA for the CDR3 is TGTGCCAGCAGTTATACAGGGGTGGGACAGCCCCAGCATTTT. This sequence encodes CASSYTGVGQPQHF.

The chain links TRBV18 to TRBJ1-1; 7 bases line up with TRBD1. The CDR3 contains 14 residues. Germline loops: CDR1 KGHSH, CDR2 LQKENI. V shed 6 bases and J 5 bases; nucleotides not matched to a gene: 9. This CDR3 is CASSPEQGSTEAFF. In DNA form, the CDR3 reads TGTGCCAGCTCTCCGGAACAGGGGTCAACTGAAGCTTTCTTT. Full variable domain (outside the CDR3, taken from reference TRBV18 and TRBJ1-1): NAGVMQNPRHLVRRRGQEARLRCSPMKGHSHVYWYRQLPEEGLKFMVYLQKENIIDESGMPKERFSAEFPKEGPSILRIQQVVRGDSAAYFCASSPEQGSTEAFFGQGTRLTVV.

The chain combines TRBV7-9 with TRBJ2-3; D is uncertain. V lost 5 bases and J 0 bases, leaving 9 bases between the germline ends. CDR1 and CDR2 (germline): SEHNR, FQNEAQ (reference sequence). This CDR3 spans 14 amino acids. The CDR3 is CASSPQASTDTQYF. The CDR3 nucleotides are TGTGCCAGCAGCCCGCAAGCGAGCACAGATACGCAGTATTTT.

This rearrangement joins TRBV30 to TRBJ2-3; D perhaps matches TRBD1 (5 bases). Germline V CDR1 and CDR2: GTSNPN, SVGIG (reference sequence). V lost 3 bases to trimming and J lost 0 bases, with 7 bases between them. This CDR3 region has 13 residues. The CDR3 spells CAWSRDSTDTQYF. The DNA of the CDR3 is TGTGCCTGGAGCAGGGATAGCACAGATACGCAGTATTTT.

The chain carries TRBV7-3 and TRBJ2-7; D not certain. The V and J ends lost 5 bases and 4 bases respectively, with 9 bases between them. CDR1 is SGHTA and CDR2 is FQGTGA in the germline V gene. This CDR3 is built from 12 residues. This chain's CDR3 is CASSPPVYEQYF. The CDR3 coding sequence is TGTGCCAGCAGCCCCCCGGTGTACGAGCAGTACTTC.

V gene TRBV30 combines with J gene TRBJ2-1, with TRBD2 identical over 13 bases. The germline V gene has CDR1 GTSNPN and CDR2 SVGIG (reference sequence). V dropped 3 bases and J dropped 6; count of bases not matched to a gene: 5. CDR3 length: 15 amino acids. The CDR3, as DNA: TGTGCCTGGAGCGAAGGACTAGCGGGAGTCAATGAGCAGTTCTTC. As protein: CAWSEGLAGVNEQFF.

The rearrangement joins TRBV10-3 to TRBJ2-3; TRBD2 aligns across 7 bases. Per germline, CDR1 ENHRY and CDR2 SYGVKD. V lost 8 bases, J lost 3 bases, and 14 bases stayed unmatched. This CDR3 region has 16 residues. The CDR3 loop reads CAIGPVAGASTDTQYF. CDR3 DNA sequence: TGTGCCATCGGCCCAGTGGCGGGAGCGTCAACAGATACGCAGTATTTT.

J is TRBJ2-5 and V is TRBV5-1, with 7 bases that match TRBD1. The DNA matches TRBJ2-7 better at its end, which makes the J call doubtful. The CDR3 has 13 amino acids. Germline values: CDR1 SGHRS, CDR2 YFSETQ. In nucleotides, the CDR3 is TGCGCCAGCAGTCCTGACAGGGTGGACGAGCAGTACTTC. This sequence encodes CASSPDRVDEQYF.

This sequence joins TRBV5-1 and TRBJ2-3; 8 nucleotides agree with TRBD1. V trimming: 0 bases; J trimming: 0 bases; junction bases outside the gene matches: 3. The CDR3 is made up of 16 amino acids. Germline CDR1 reads SGHRS; CDR2 reads YFSETQ. CDR3 in amino acids: CASSLARTGSTDTQYF. DNA for the CDR3: TGCGCCAGCAGCTTGGCTAGGACAGGGAGCACAGATACGCAGTATTTT.

The chain uses TRBV5-4 and TRBJ2-7; 11 nucleotides agree with TRBD2. The length of the CDR3 is 14 residues. V shed 7 bases and J 0 bases; nucleotides not matched to a gene: 3. Germline CDR1 reads SGHNT; CDR2 reads YYREEE (reference sequence). The CDR3 coding sequence is TGTGCCAGCGGGACTAGCGGCCCCTCCTACGAGCAGTACTTC. This translates into CASGTSGPSYEQYF.

Concerning this clone itself: This CDR3 is also generated by other DNA sequences in the sample. This sequence joins TRBV6-5 and TRBJ1-2, with TRBD1 matching over 9 bases. The trim removed 6 bases at V and 12 bases at J, leaving 11 bases unmatched. The CDR3 totals 13 residues. CDR1 is MNHEY, CDR2 SVGAGI, per germline. CDR3 region: CASSLGQGDSDTF. The CDR3 bases are TGTGCCAGCAGCCTGGGACAGGGCGATAGTGACACCTTC.

The chain is built from TRBV15 and TRBJ1-5; unclear D gene. Trimming cost V 6 bases and J 0 bases, with 6 bases left between them. Germline V gene lookup returns CDR1 LNHNV and CDR2 YYDKDF (reference sequence). The CDR3 contains 13 residues. CDR3 sequence reads: CATSQNSNQPQHF. The CDR3 nucleotides are TGTGCCACCAGTCAGAATAGCAATCAGCCCCAGCATTTT. Based on the CDR3 plus reference TRBV15 and TRBJ1-5, the full variable domain is DAMVIQNPRYQVTQFGKPVTLSCSQTLNHNVMYWYQQKSSQAPKLLFHYYDKDFNNEADTPDNFQSRRPNTSFCFLDIRSPGLGDTAMYLCATSQNSNQPQHFGDGTRLSIL.

The table lists this clone with a few counts. The rearrangement joins TRBV10-2 to TRBJ2-1; D is undetermined. The CDR3 extends over 13 amino acids. Germline V gives CDR1 WSHSY, CDR2 SAAADI. V was cut by 4 bases and J by 6 bases, with 10 bases left in between. The CDR3 here is CASSGYDTNEQFF. The CDR3 nucleotides are TGCGCCAGCAGTGGCTACGATACCAATGAGCAGTTCTTC.

This clone was counted only a few times. The chain combines TRBV5-4 with TRBJ2-3; D call uncertain. The CDR3 is made up of 14 amino acids. Germline V lookup: CDR1 SGHNT, CDR2 YYREEE (reference sequence). V shed 0 bases and J shed 2 bases, with 7 bases lying between them. The CDR3 is CASSLALLTDTQYF. The CDR3 nucleotides read TGTGCCAGCAGCTTGGCCCTACTCACAGATACGCAGTATTTT.

J is TRBJ2-7 and V is TRBV2; no reliable D call. The germline CDR1 and CDR2 sequences are SNHLY and FYNNEI. V was pared by 4 bases and J by 3 bases, with 13 bases between. This CDR3 spans 14 amino acids. CDR3 sequence: CASSVSRKDYEQYV. The CDR3 coding sequence is TGTGCCAGCAGTGTATCACGTAAAGACTACGAGCAGTACGTC.

This chain uses TRBV28 with TRBJ1-6; D call uncertain. V gave up 3 bases and J gave up 0 bases, with 15 bases separating them. The CDR3 consists of 18 residues. Germline V CDR1 and CDR2: MDHEN, SYDVKM. CDR3 nucleotide sequence: TGTGCCAGCAGTTTTGACAAGTCTTTCAGCTCCTATAATTCACCCCTCCACTTT. This codes for CASSFDKSFSSYNSPLHF. Together with reference TRBV28 and TRBJ1-6, the CDR3 gives the full variable domain: DVKVTQSSRYLVKRTGEKVFLECVQDMDHENMFWYRQDPGLGLRLIYFSYDVKMKEKGDIPEGYSVSREKKERFSLILESASTNQTSMYLCASSFDKSFSSYNSPLHFGNGTRLTVT.

This clone was seen a few times. The V call is TRBV5-1, the J call TRBJ2-3; TRBD2 matches at 7 bases. This CDR3 has 15 residues. The ends lost 1 base at V and 0 bases at J; junction bases unmatched: 2. Germline assignment: CDR1 SGHRS and CDR2 YFSETQ. The CDR3 DNA sequence: TGCGCCAGCAGCTTGAGGCGGGGGAGCACAGATACGCAGTATTTT. Its protein product is CASSLRRGSTDTQYF.

The chain combines TRBV11-3 with TRBJ2-3, with TRBD1 matching 12 bases. Germline CDR1 SGHNT, CDR2 YENEEA. The CDR3 runs to 18 residues. V dropped 1 base and J dropped 4; count of bases not matched to a gene: 9. CDR3 coding DNA: TGTGCCAGCAGCTTAGGGGACAGGGGGCAAGGGGGCTCAGATACGCAGTATTTT. As protein: CASSLGDRGQGGSDTQYF.

A word on this clone: Different DNA sequences within this sample yield the same CDR3. This chain joins TRBV5-1 and TRBJ2-2; D is ambiguous. This CDR3 contains 15 residues. Germline loops: CDR1 SGHRS, CDR2 YFSETQ. V lost 0 bases and J lost 1, with 7 bases in between. CDR3 sequence reads: CASSLEAGNTGELFF. CDR3 DNA: TGCGCCAGCAGCTTGGAGGCAGGGAACACCGGGGAGCTGTTTTTT.

The V call is TRBV5-1, the J call TRBJ2-5, with D tentatively TRBD1 (5 bases). V lost 0 bases and J 5 bases, leaving 8 bases between the germline ends. This CDR3 has 13 amino acids. The V gene's germline CDR1 is SGHRS and CDR2 YFSETQ. For the CDR3, the DNA is TGCGCCAGCAGCTTGGGCAGGGCTGAGACCCAGTACTTC. This encodes CASSLGRAETQYF.

This sequence joins TRBV6-1 and TRBJ1-4; unclear D gene. The CDR3 contains 13 residues. V shed 6 bases and J shed 8 bases, with 13 bases lying between them. The germline gives CDR1 MNHNS, CDR2 SASEGT. The CDR3 bases are TGTGCCAGCAGCCGGGAGAGAGGGGAAAAACTGTTTTTT. Its translation: CASSRERGEKLFF.

The chain links TRBV28 to TRBJ2-7; 9 nucleotides agree with TRBD1. The CDR3 sequence is 14 residues long. The V gene end was trimmed by 6 bases and the J gene end by 3 bases; junction bases not matched to a gene: 6. Germline CDR1 reads MDHEN; CDR2 reads SYDVKM. The DNA of the CDR3 is TGTGCCAGCAGCAATGGACAGGGGTTCTACGAGCAGTACTTC. It specifies CASSNGQGFYEQYF.

This clone has only one observation. J is TRBJ2-7 and V is TRBV7-2; 7 nucleotides line up with TRBD1. This CDR3 has 15 residues. The germline gives CDR1 SGHTA, CDR2 FQGNSA. V shed 1 base and J 5 bases; nucleotides not matched to a gene: 8. The CDR3 DNA is TGTGCCAGCAGCTTAGAGCAGGGGGTATATGACGAGCAGTACTTC. This codes for CASSLEQGVYDEQYF.

This clone has a handful of counts. This sequence joins TRBV19 and TRBJ1-5; 7 bases map to TRBD1. The germline gives CDR1 LNHDA, CDR2 SQIVND (reference sequence). The CDR3 length is 16 residues. V lost 3 bases, J lost 7 bases, and 12 bases stayed unmatched. Written as DNA, the CDR3 is TGTGCCAGTAGTATTCAACAGGGGTTCGGCGAGCAGCCCCAGCATTTT. It is translated as CASSIQQGFGEQPQHF.